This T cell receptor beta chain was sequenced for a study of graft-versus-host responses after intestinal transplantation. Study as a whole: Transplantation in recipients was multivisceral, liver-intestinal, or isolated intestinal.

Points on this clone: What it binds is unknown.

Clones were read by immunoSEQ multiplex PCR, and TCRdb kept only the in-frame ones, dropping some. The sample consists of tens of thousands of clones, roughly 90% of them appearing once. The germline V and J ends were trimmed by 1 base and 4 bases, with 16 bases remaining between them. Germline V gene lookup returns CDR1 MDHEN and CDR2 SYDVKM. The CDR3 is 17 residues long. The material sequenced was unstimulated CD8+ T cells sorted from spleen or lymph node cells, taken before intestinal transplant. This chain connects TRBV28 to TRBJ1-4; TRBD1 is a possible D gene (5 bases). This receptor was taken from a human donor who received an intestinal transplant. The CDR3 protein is CASSLFHPGSDNEKLFF. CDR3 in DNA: TGTGCCAGCAGTTTATTTCATCCAGGGTCCGATAATGAAAAACTGTTTTTT.